This TCR beta chain was captured in a study of cytomegalovirus exposure and HLA in healthy donors. Study-wide context: Clustering assigned about four fifths of the 350 to 400 genotyped donors to the Caucasian-associated ancestry cluster. Study-wide results and caveats: In most subjects, TCR beta sequences reportedly gave accurate predictions of HLA-A and HLA-B alleles. TRBV6-2, TRBV6-3 and some other V segments were excluded as indistinguishable.

Comments on this clone: Its specificity is unknown. A read error may produce the germline difference seen at one junction end.

This CDR3 has 12 residues. Germline V gene data show CDR1 as SEHNR and CDR2 as FQNEAQ (reference sequence). Amplification used 60 Vbeta primers and 13 Jbeta primers. The table came from immunoSEQ multiplex PCR; TCRdb's copy has only in-frame clones and leaves some out. Seen here are more than 90,000 clones, 80% to 85% observed once, and the top ten hold approximately 4.2%. The receptor's source is a woman in her 70s in good health and CMV-seropositive. Material for sequencing was PBMCs. The chain links TRBV7-9 to TRBJ2-7; D is uncertain. DNA for the CDR3: TGTTCCAGCAGCCATGAGATGTGGGAGCAGTACTTC. It encodes CSSSHEMWEQYF.